This T cell receptor beta chain was captured in a study of blood T cell repertoires in COVID-19. About the research overall: Specimens from acute and convalescent COVID-19 originated in the United States, Italy and Spain.

The table came from immunoSEQ multiplex PCR; TCRdb's copy has only in-frame clones and leaves some out. The table includes fewer than 250,000 clones, 88% detected once. The CDR3 has 14 residues. Per germline, CDR1 SGHKS and CDR2 YYEKEE (reference sequence). Losses at the gene ends were 4 bases for V and 3 bases for J; bases not matched to a gene: 4. The sequence was collected from a man in his 70s with acute or convalescent COVID-19. The chain is built from TRBV5-5 and TRBJ2-3; 8 bases fit TRBD2. Material: peripheral blood. The CDR3 DNA reads TGTGCCAGCAGCCTCTCGGGGGGGACAGATACGCAGTATTTT. Translating it yields CASSLSGGTDTQYF. Full variable domain (remainder filled in from reference TRBV5-5 and TRBJ2-3): DAGVTQSPTHLIKTRGQQVTLRCSPISGHKSVSWYQQVLGQGPQFIFQYYEKEERGRGNFPDRFSARQFPNYSSELNVNALLLGDSALYLCASSLSGGTDTQYFGPGTRLTVL.